Given below is one T cell receptor beta chain in context. This entry belongs to a study of shared clonotypes between healthy human individuals. J gave up 2 bases and V 0 bases, and 6 bases lay outside the gene matches. There are 18 residues in the CDR3. In germline, CDR1 is LGHNA, CDR2 YNFKEQ. The data were produced by immunoSEQ multiplex PCR, yet TCRdb's version contains in-frame clones alone and is incomplete. The top ten clones hold approximately 1.5% of a sample with about 1 million clones, about 77% of them seen once. The sample taken for sequencing was memory CD4+ T cells sorted from blood. Subset described: CD45RA-negative fraction. The chain has TRBV4-2 and TRBJ2-3; 12 nucleotides agree with TRBD2. The TCR originated in a man aged 18 to 35 in good health. The DNA for the CDR3 is TGTGCCAGCAGCCAAGACGGCGCTAGCGGGGGGGCCACAGATACGCAGTATTTT. This translates into CASSQDGASGGATDTQYF.